A single sample is the source of the 28 T cell receptor beta chains below, sequenced in a study of cytomegalovirus exposure and HLA in healthy donors. The PCR had 60 Vbeta and 13 Jbeta primers. TCRdb's copy holds only in-frame clones and misses some; the assay was immunoSEQ multiplex PCR. The table has 130,000 or so clones, nearly 90% seen once. The sample consisted of PBMCs. The source is a woman aged 40 to 55 in good health and CMV-seronegative.

The rearrangement uses TRBV27 and TRBJ2-6; D gene ambiguous. Trimming removed 6 bases at V and 2 bases at J, with 11 bases between. CDR1 and CDR2 from the germline V gene are MNHEY and SMNVEV (reference sequence). This CDR3 spans 15 amino acids. The CDR3: CASSPPLAGANVLTF. The CDR3 nucleotides are TGTGCCAGCAGCCCCCCGCTAGCTGGGGCCAACGTCCTGACTTTC.

The sample holds one count of this clone. The chain couples TRBV25-1 to TRBJ2-5, with D perhaps matching TRBD1 (6 bases). Germline lookup yields CDR1 MGHDK and CDR2 SYGVNS. The CDR3 is 14 residues long. Trimming cost V 1 base and J 3 bases, with 9 bases left between them. CDR3 region: CASSESRQEETQYF. DNA of the CDR3: TGTGCCAGCAGTGAATCACGACAGGAAGAGACCCAGTACTTC.

This chain joins TRBV18 and TRBJ1-1; TRBD1 matches at 7 bases. Per germline, CDR1 KGHSH and CDR2 LQKENI. This CDR3 region has 14 residues. With 3 bases clipped from V and 6 bases from J, the junction kept 7 bases outside the gene matches. The CDR3 nucleotides read TGTGCCAGCTCACCTCTACAGGGGCTGGCTGAAGCTTTCTTT. It specifies CASSPLQGLAEAFF.

This chain links TRBV6-6 with TRBJ1-1; no clear D gene. The ends were cut back, 11 bases at V and 1 base at J, with 11 bases in the middle. Germline CDR1 is MNHNY and CDR2 is SVGAGI (reference sequence). CDR3 size: 12 residues. CDR3 loop: CAACRGNTEAFF. In DNA, the CDR3 is TGTGCCGCCTGTCGGGGGAACACTGAAGCTTTCTTT.

This clone showed up just a few times. The CDR3 spells CASSRGKLSYEQYF. CDR3 DNA sequence: TGCGCCAGCAGCCGGGGGAAGCTTTCCTACGAGCAGTACTTC. The chain carries TRBV10-2 and TRBJ2-7; TRBD2 is a possible D gene (6 bases). Germline-derived CDR1 and CDR2 are WSHSY and SAAADI. The CDR3 has 14 amino acids. Trimming took 6 bases from V and 1 from J, leaving 13 bases between them.

This chain connects TRBV18 to TRBJ2-7, with D perhaps TRBD1 (6 bases). CDR3 length: 15 residues. Germline assignment: CDR1 KGHSH and CDR2 LQKENI. V lost 6 bases and J 3 bases, leaving 18 bases between the germline ends. The CDR3, as DNA: TGTGCCAGCTCCCCCCTTACAGGGTCCAACTACGAGCAGTACTTC. Amino acid sequence: CASSPLTGSNYEQYF.

The chain has TRBV27 and TRBJ1-5; TRBD1 agrees at 9 bases. Germline trimming cut 2 bases from V and 3 bases from J; bases unmatched to any gene: 5. The CDR3 extends over 16 amino acids. CDR1 and CDR2 from the germline V gene are MNHEY and SMNVEV (reference sequence). The CDR3 sequence: CASSLAGTGHNQPQHF. The CDR3 DNA reads TGTGCCAGCAGTTTAGCCGGGACAGGGCACAATCAGCCCCAGCATTTT.

The chain uses TRBV28 and TRBJ1-2, with TRBD1 matching 8 bases. Trimming took 5 bases from V and 5 from J; bases not matched to a gene: 7. The CDR3 is 14 residues long. Looked up from germline, CDR1 is MDHEN and CDR2 is SYDVKM. In DNA, the CDR3 is TGTGCCAGCAGTCAAACGGGACAGGAATATGGCTACACCTTC. This encodes CASSQTGQEYGYTF.

The chain recombines TRBV28 with TRBJ2-3; 12 nucleotides agree with TRBD2. V was clipped by 7 bases and J by 0 bases; unmatched bases: 8. Germline V lookup: CDR1 MDHEN, CDR2 SYDVKM. The CDR3 spans 17 residues. CDR3 in DNA: TGTGCCAGCATCCCTGGGGGACTAGCGGGTAGCACAGATACGCAGTATTTT. Its protein product is CASIPGGLAGSTDTQYF.

The chain couples TRBV4-2 to TRBJ2-2, with 11 bases identical to TRBD1. Trimming cost V 0 bases and J 8 bases; bases outside gene matches: 2. This CDR3 spans 15 amino acids. CDR1 LGHNA and CDR2 YNFKEQ come from the germline V gene. The CDR3 DNA reads as TGTGCCAGCAGCCAAGACGGGGACAGGGGGGGGGAGCTGTTTTTT. It yields the protein CASSQDGDRGGELFF.

The J gene is TRBJ2-7, the V gene TRBV11-2; 7 bases map to TRBD1. Germline assignment: CDR1 SGHAT and CDR2 FQNNGV. The CDR3 loop spans 16 amino acids. With V trimmed by 0 bases and J by 0 bases, 5 bases remained unmatched. The CDR3 coding sequence is TGTGCCAGCAGCTTAGACCCACAGGGGATCTCCTACGAGCAGTACTTC. Translation gives CASSLDPQGISYEQYF.

The J gene is TRBJ2-7, the V gene TRBV5-1; 7 bases align to TRBD2. The germline V gene has CDR1 SGHRS and CDR2 YFSETQ. After removal of 0 bases from V and 4 bases from J, the junction contained 7 bases not matched to a gene. CDR3 length: 15 amino acids. The chain's CDR3 is CASSLERQRGYEQYF. In DNA, the CDR3 is TGCGCCAGCAGCTTGGAGCGGCAGCGGGGATACGAGCAGTACTTC.

This chain joins TRBV19 and TRBJ1-2; 9 nucleotides align to TRBD1. The CDR3 totals 14 residues. Trimming cost V 5 bases and J 2 bases; bases outside gene matches: 3. Germline lookup yields CDR1 LNHDA and CDR2 SQIVND (reference sequence). This CDR3 is CASSRDRENYGYTF. The DNA of the CDR3 is TGTGCCAGTAGTCGGGACAGGGAAAACTATGGCTACACCTTC.

CDR3 protein: CASSQEGGRLGEKLFF. The CDR3 DNA is TGCGCCAGCAGCCAAGAGGGAGGCCGGCTAGGTGAAAAACTGTTTTTT. This chain links TRBV4-1 with TRBJ1-4; D gene unclear. This CDR3 comprises 16 residues. Per the germline V gene, CDR1 is MGHRA and CDR2 is YSYEKL. V dropped 0 bases and J dropped 7 bases, with 15 bases sitting between them.

The chain couples TRBV5-1 to TRBJ1-1; D is undetermined. This CDR3 region has 11 residues. Germline V gives CDR1 SGHRS, CDR2 YFSETQ. V lost 0 bases and J lost 8, with 5 bases in between. CDR3 DNA sequence: TGCGCCAGCAGCTTGGGGCAGGAAGCTTTCTTT. Its translation is CASSLGQEAFF.

The chain links TRBV30 to TRBJ1-1; D gene unclear. V lost 5 bases, J lost 2 bases, and 9 bases lay in between. The CDR3 is 12 amino acids. The germline V gene encodes CDR1 GTSNPN and CDR2 SVGIG (reference sequence). The CDR3 loop is CAWAPGNTEAFF. DNA for the CDR3: TGTGCCTGGGCCCCAGGAAACACTGAAGCTTTCTTT.

V gene TRBV7-9 combines with J gene TRBJ2-1; perhaps TRBD2 as D (6 bases). Germline values: CDR1 SEHNR, CDR2 FQNEAQ (reference sequence). The CDR3 runs to 16 residues. V was clipped by 1 base and J by 8 bases, with 18 bases between them. The CDR3 reads CASSLVPGLRRHEQFF. The CDR3 DNA sequence: TGTGCCAGCAGCTTAGTACCGGGACTGAGGAGGCATGAGCAGTTCTTC. Complete variable domain (other parts from reference TRBV7-9 and TRBJ2-1): DTGVSQNPRHKITKRGQNVTFRCDPISEHNRLYWYRQTLGQGPEFLTYFQNEAQLEKSRLLSDRFSAERPKGSFSTLEIQRTEQGDSAMYLCASSLVPGLRRHEQFFGPGTRLTVL.

The sample holds a few counts of this clone. The V call is TRBV2, the J call TRBJ1-5; TRBD1 might be the D (5 bases). This CDR3 comprises 15 residues. The germline gives CDR1 SNHLY, CDR2 FYNNEI. V shed 2 bases and J shed 2 bases, with 10 bases lying between them. The CDR3 protein is CASSEFRVGNQPQHF. The DNA of the CDR3 is TGTGCCAGCAGTGAATTCAGGGTTGGCAATCAGCCCCAGCATTTT.

As for this clone: A read error may produce the germline difference seen at one junction end. The rearrangement links TRBV7-9 to TRBJ2-1, with D possibly being TRBD2 (6 bases). The CDR3 extends over 14 amino acids. Germline assignment: CDR1 SEHNR and CDR2 FQNEAQ (reference sequence). CDR3 protein: CSSSPRRDYNEQFF. CDR3 nucleotides: TGTTCCAGCAGCCCGCGGCGGGACTACAATGAGCAGTTCTTC.

V and J are TRBV10-3 and TRBJ2-3; weak D call: TRBD2 (5 bases). CDR3 length: 14 amino acids. Germline CDR1 reads ENHRY; CDR2 reads SYGVKD. Deletions cut 5 bases from V and 4 bases from J, with 13 bases between. The DNA for the CDR3 is TGTGCCATCAGTTATGAGGGTAGTTCAGATACGCAGTATTTT. It yields the protein CAISYEGSSDTQYF.

Regarding this clone: In the same sample, other DNA sequences code for this CDR3. This chain connects TRBV5-1 to TRBJ2-7, with a possible D match to TRBD1 (5 bases). Trimming cost V 1 base and J 0 bases, with 8 bases left between them. Germline assignment: CDR1 SGHRS and CDR2 YFSETQ. CDR3 length: 14 amino acids. CDR3 amino acids: CASSLTGASYEQYF. For the CDR3, the DNA is TGCGCCAGCAGCTTGACAGGAGCCTCCTACGAGCAGTACTTC.

The rearrangement joins TRBV5-8 to TRBJ2-7; 8 nucleotides agree with TRBD1. Per germline, CDR1 SGHTS and CDR2 YDEGEE. V gave up 3 bases and J gave up 6 bases; unmatched junction bases: 5. The CDR3 loop spans 13 amino acids. CDR3: CASSSTGVTEQYF. The CDR3 DNA reads as TGTGCCAGCAGCTCGACAGGGGTCACCGAGCAGTACTTC.

This clone occurred once. The J gene is TRBJ2-3, the V gene TRBV5-4, with D maybe TRBD2 (6 bases). Germline values: CDR1 SGHNT, CDR2 YYREEE (reference sequence). V gave up 5 bases and J gave up 2 bases, with 15 bases separating them. This CDR3 contains 15 residues. The CDR3 is CASRSGVGYTDTQYF. DNA of the CDR3: TGTGCCAGCAGGTCGGGGGTGGGATACACAGATACGCAGTATTTT.

This chain's CDR3 is CASSFGQDQETQYF. CDR3 DNA sequence: TGCGCCAGCAGCTTCGGACAGGATCAAGAGACCCAGTACTTC. The J gene is TRBJ2-5, the V gene TRBV5-1; 7 positions agree with TRBD1. The CDR3 is 14 residues long. Unmatched junction bases numbered 3, after V lost 2 bases and J lost 2 bases. Germline V lookup: CDR1 SGHRS, CDR2 YFSETQ. Combining the CDR3 with reference TRBV5-1 and TRBJ2-5 gives the whole variable domain KAGVTQTPRYLIKTRGQQVTLSCSPISGHRSVSWYQQTPGQGLQFLFEYFSETQRNKGNFPGRFSGRQFSNSRSEMNVSTLELGDSALYLCASSFGQDQETQYFGPGTRLLVL.

This rearrangement joins TRBV11-2 to TRBJ2-7, with 8 bases that match TRBD1. In germline, CDR1 is SGHAT, CDR2 FQNNGV. After removal of 8 bases from V and 0 bases from J, the junction contained 3 bases not matched to a gene. The CDR3 has 13 amino acids. The CDR3 loop reads CASRDRTSYEQYF. The CDR3 DNA reads TGTGCCAGCCGGGACAGGACCTCCTACGAGCAGTACTTC.

The rearrangement joins TRBV29-1 to TRBJ1-3; D remains ambiguous. CDR3 length: 11 amino acids. Germline V CDR1 and CDR2: SQVTM, ANQGSEA. V dropped 4 bases and J dropped 4 bases, with 5 bases sitting between them. CDR3 bases: TGCAGCGTTGTAAGCGGAAACACCATATATTTT. It yields the protein CSVVSGNTIYF.

The chain carries TRBV7-9 and TRBJ2-7; 7 bases are shared with TRBD1. The CDR3 spans 16 residues. Germline-derived CDR1 and CDR2 are SEHNR and FQNEAQ (reference sequence). The V and J ends lost 3 bases and 0 bases, in that order; junction bases with no gene match: 8. The CDR3 nucleotides are TGTGCCAGCAGCTTTTTCGGGACAGTTGACTCCTACGAGCAGTACTTC. This gives the protein CASSFFGTVDSYEQYF.

The chain carries TRBV27 and TRBJ2-2, with D possibly being TRBD1 (6 bases). Trimming cost V 7 bases and J 2 bases, with 11 bases left between them. CDR1 is MNHEY, CDR2 SMNVEV, per germline (reference sequence). This CDR3 spans 14 amino acids. The CDR3 bases are TGTGCCAGCAAGATACAGGGAAACACCGGGGAGCTGTTTTTT. As protein: CASKIQGNTGELFF.